This T cell receptor beta chain was observed in a study of T cell clonotyping in hematopoietic cell transplantation. The wider study: Recipient samples before transplant were obtained post-cytoreduction.

Remarks on this clone: Its antigen is unknown.

V was trimmed by 0 bases and J by 4 bases, leaving 4 bases between them. CDR1 is SGDLS, CDR2 YYNGEE, per germline. The CDR3 has 12 residues. Time point reported: recipient sample about 28 days before transplant, after cytoreduction. The study's findings and limits: At the given depth, recipient repertoires were over 95% de novo clonotypes. Graft donor and pretransplant recipient Inverse Simpson Index values predicted broader posttransplant TCR diversity.

Produced via immunoSEQ multiplex PCR; TCRdb's table is partial and in-frame only. The sample lists roughly 30,000 clones, roughly 80% occurring once. The chain recombines TRBV9 with TRBJ1-2; D remains unclear. Sequencing was performed on peripheral blood mononuclear cells, taken before stem cell transplant. This clonotype was obtained from a woman in her thirties with chronic myeloid leukemia. Some clones in this sample may be carry-over from other donors' samples. CDR3 nucleotides: TGTGCCAGCAGCGTAGACAGCTATGGCTACACCTTC. The encoded protein is CASSVDSYGYTF.